One T cell receptor beta chain is described in this entry. Its antigen is not identified. This entry belongs to a study of shared clonotypes between healthy human individuals. Points from the study as a whole: Naive CD4 clonotypes overlapped across a handful of donors at roughly 4.5%. Among donors, sharing of clonotypes was expected to be affected by sequencing depth.

The data were produced by immunoSEQ multiplex PCR, yet TCRdb's version contains in-frame clones alone and is incomplete. The table shows around 2,000,000 clones, with roughly 96% occurring only once. The donors were all Caucasian adults (living in Nashville, Tennessee). The CDR3 loop spans 14 amino acids. J was trimmed by 3 bases and V by 8 bases; bases with no gene match: 9. CDR1 and CDR2 (germline): LNHDA, SQIVND (reference sequence). The genes are TRBV19 and TRBJ2-7; 8 nucleotides match TRBD2. The sequencing input was naive CD4+ T cells sorted from blood. As for subset: CD45RA+ positively selected. This TCR was recovered from a man between 18 and 35 years old in good health. The CDR3 DNA sequence: TGTGCCAGTTCCAGGACTAGCACCGGCTACGAGCAGTACTTC. This codes for CASSRTSTGYEQYF.